The rows below give T cell receptor beta chains drawn from one sample of a study of T cells after posttransplantation cyclophosphamide. TCRdb keeps only in-frame clones here, not all; method: immunoSEQ multiplex PCR. This sample has roughly 11,000 clones, with about 80% found just once. Sequencing used PBMCs, obtained 367 days after allogeneic stem cell transplant with calcineurin inhibitor and methotrexate. These receptors were taken from a male patient in his thirties who received an allogeneic stem cell transplant from an unrelated donor, was CMV-positive, and had acute GVHD only. The graft donor may be the source of some T cells. CDR3s include the opening cysteine and the closing phenylalanine or tryptophan. D genes are given only for firm matches. The size entry is marked missing in some rows and otherwise reads once, few, many or a size class.

v_gene	j_gene	abundance	d_gene	CDR3nt	CDR3aa
TRBV5-1	TRBJ1-1	once	.	TGCGCCAGCACCCCGGGACAGAACACTGAAGCTTTCTTT	CASTPGQNTEAFF
TRBV7-9	TRBJ2-1	.	TRBD2	TGTGCCAGCAGCTCTTATTCCGGGACTAGCGGGGTCTACAATGAGCAGTTCTTC	CASSSYSGTSGVYNEQFF
TRBV6-1	TRBJ2-7	.	.	TGTGCCAGCAGTGCCCCACAGGGCCCCCGGCGCGAGCAGTACTTC	CASSAPQGPRREQYF
TRBV11-2	TRBJ2-7	.	TRBD2	TGTGCCAGCAGCTCCGGTCGGGAGGGACTATACGAGCAGTACTTC	CASSSGREGLYEQYF
TRBV27	TRBJ1-3	once	.	TGTGCCAGCAGTTTCGGACAAGGAAACACCATATATTTT	CASSFGQGNTIYF
TRBV30	TRBJ1-1	.	.	TGTGCCTGGAGCGTAAGACTCCCGAACACTGAAGCTTTCTTT	CAWSVRLPNTEAFF
TRBV11-3	TRBJ1-1	.	TRBD1	TGTGCCAGCAGTCGGGACAGAACTAACACTGAAGCTTTCTTT	CASSRDRTNTEAFF
TRBV7-9	TRBJ1-3	.	.	TGTGCCAGCAGCTTACAAAACTCTGGAAACACCATATATTTT	CASSLQNSGNTIYF
TRBV23-1	TRBJ1-6	.	.	TGCGCCAGCAGTCTTTTCGACAGTCTCCGTCGTAATTCACCCCTCCACTTT	CASSLFDSLRRNSPLHF
TRBV5-1	TRBJ2-7	.	.	TGCGCCAGCAGAACCGGGACTTCCAACTCCTACGAGCAGTACTTC	CASRTGTSNSYEQYF
TRBV7-3	TRBJ1-3	few	.	TGTGCCAGCAGCGCCAACCGGGGTTCTGGAAACACCATATATTTT	CASSANRGSGNTIYF